The T cell receptor beta chain under discussion was sequenced for a study of identical twins. Healthy Caucasians supplied all donations. Findings of the study overall: The authors noted that invariant MAIT and iNKT cells could partly confound zero-insertion analyses. A lower insertion count was a feature of abundant cord blood beta clonotypes, with no such feature in memory repertoires.

Points on this clonotype: Its antigen is as yet unknown.

MiXCR, applied by TCRdb to the 5' RACE reads, yields one record per CDR3 protein. Here the sample spans approximately 670,000 distinct CDR3 sequences, 6.1% being singletons. The length of the CDR3 is 14 residues. V was pared by 1 base and J by 8 bases, with 17 bases between. Germline CDR1 is DFQATT and CDR2 is SNEGSKA (reference sequence). This receptor was obtained from a man aged 18 to 29 in good health. Sequencing input: naive T cells sorted from blood. The chain is built from TRBV20-1 and TRBJ1-2; D is perhaps TRBD1 (6 bases). CDR3 loop: CSARVSEQGRGYTF. CDR3 nucleotides: TGCAGTGCTAGAGTTTCCGAACAGGGCCGGGGCTACACCTTC.